This TCR beta chain was identified in a study of cytomegalovirus exposure and HLA in healthy donors (dated by TCRdb to about 2017). With respect to the entire study: An earlier analysis of roughly 500 of the donors reported roughly 300 Gb of sequence data and some 120 million unique TCR beta sequences from 190 million or so T cells. In a later analysis, previously published TCR beta repertoires from fewer than 750 donors were re-analyzed and high-resolution HLA genotyping was added so that TCR occurrence patterns could be studied. All discovery cohort repertoires had been generated using a single sequencing platform. Of the 300 to 500 genotyped donors, approximately 80% were placed in the genetic ancestry cluster associated with self-reported Caucasian donors. The study was designed to test whether signatures of past pathogen exposure could be identified by cataloging public T cell receptors. Using immunosequencing, the study profiled T cell repertoires from 500 to 800 subjects and related those repertoires to cytomegalovirus serostatus. The number of donors typed differed by locus, with 629-630 for A, B, C, DRB1 and DQB1, roughly 520 for DQA1, 600 to 610 for DPA1, and around 460 for DPB1. In the later analysis, no new phenotypic data were used to find candidate immune exposures; instead, reliance was placed on TCR beta sequences and their occurrence across donors. Several DR-DQ haplotypes were treated as single units for association and clustering because of strong linkage in the cohort. Roughly 300 gigabases of sequencing data and around 85 million unique TCR sequences made up an early release that covered nearly 650 HLA-typed donors. Across around 400 genotyped donors of the cohort, an average of about 220,000 unique TCR beta nucleotide sequences per donor were sequenced, and 15% to 20% of those sequences were non-productive. High-throughput TCR immunosequencing, statistical association of individual TCRs with disease status, and machine learning were combined to predict cytomegalovirus infection status. Genome-wide SNP genotypes for about 60% of the 666 donors were used in a later genetic analysis, which treated that subset as a discovery cohort. A separate validation cohort of over a hundred different subjects was used in addition to the 666-subject first cohort. HLA typing covered class I and class II loci at four-digit resolution. Donor age, sex, ethnicity and CMV serostatus were compiled together with the repertoire data. To decide whether each TCR beta V gene segment behaved as functional or pseudogenic, an earlier analysis of nearly 600 of the donors relied on high-throughput TCR beta sequencing. Beyond this particular receptor, the publication reports: A further reported finding was that TCR beta sequences accurately predicted the HLA-A and HLA-B alleles for most subjects in the first cohort. In a later analysis, most CMV-associated TCR beta chains were found to appear HLA-restricted, with HLA associations seemingly driven largely by CMV exposure. A cluster of highly shared sequence variants was judged likely to be a technical artifact of the sequencing pipeline. Most TCR sequences were seen in very few donors, while some public TCRs were found in many individuals. The authors suggested that the approach could potentially be extended to other disease states and immunological phenotypes. Correlated functional status among segregating V segments might be attributable to linkage disequilibrium, but an unknown experimental factor could not be ruled out. V-gene and J-gene trimming of TCR beta chains was associated with a missense DCLRE1C variant in a later genetic analysis, and the association was replicated in an independent cohort. In a later analysis, the rate of TCR association differed among HLA loci, with DRB1 alleles having the most associated TCRs and HLA-C alleles having the fewest. The classifier was reported to diagnose cytomegalovirus status with high specificity and sensitivity in both the original cohort and the validation cohort. According to a later genetic analysis, donors in an Asian-associated ancestry cluster had fewer N-insertions in productive TCRs than the approximately 610-donor mean. Sequencing depth was assumed to be roughly uniform across donors in the presence/absence analyses, though that assumption may not hold. The only immune exposure information available for the cohort was CMV serostatus. Compared with equally common non-associated chains, HLA-associated TCR beta chains in a later analysis were more clonally expanded and had lower generation probabilities. Several of the top co-occurrence clusters appeared to be linked to parvovirus B19, influenza, CMV and Epstein-Barr virus, according to a later analysis. Because HLA typing was unavailable for some donors at each locus, only the typed subset was used in association tests. Because counts were too low, about 18 rarely observed V segments, including chromosome 9 orphons, were excluded from the earlier analysis of 587 of the donors. A few of the identified cytomegalovirus-associated TCR beta chains were confirmed in vitro to be specific for cytomegalovirus antigens. Only TCR beta chains were sequenced in this cohort, and the absence of alpha or paired-chain data limited detectable features. The study listed around 160 TCR beta chains as associated with cytomegalovirus. An earlier analysis of approximately 590 of the donors showed that most TCR beta V segments appeared in productive rearrangements either about 87% or about 30% of the time, which broadly matched IMGT annotations. Some IMGT-functional V segments, including TRBV6-2 and TRBV6-3, could not be distinguished by the 87-base-pair reads and were therefore excluded. When HLA alleles, especially DR and DQ, strongly co-occurred, TCR associations were difficult to assign to individual alleles. A later analysis associated 16,951 TCR beta sequences with specific HLA alleles at a false discovery rate of 0.05.

Comment on this clone: What this receptor recognizes is not known. Qualities for individual bases were not recorded, and no much larger clone is one base off.

The cohort was made up of roughly 670 healthy bone marrow donors. At the time of sampling, every cohort member was nominally healthy, though immune exposures that went unrecorded were likely present. The donor tested CMV seronegative and was one of the 352 seronegative cohort members. A peripheral blood sample was provided by each donor, and peripheral blood mononuclear cells were used for TCR beta sequencing. The Qiagen DNeasy Blood Extraction Kit was used to extract genomic DNA from the blood cell samples. Library preparation employed the immunoSEQ multiplex PCR assay. For the multiplex PCR, a mixture combining 60 forward primers for TCR Vbeta segments and 13 reverse primers for TCR Jbeta segments was used. The CDR3 region of rearranged TCR beta genes was amplified from genomic DNA by a multiplex PCR assay. The amplified TCR beta libraries were sequenced on the Illumina HiSeq System as 87-base-pair reads. Per the source publication's procedure: A later analysis counted about 82 million unique TCR beta chains across the 690 or so repertoires, and roughly 9.9 million of these chains were shared by at least two donors. To remove PCR and sequencing errors, raw reads were error-corrected and collapsed into unique sequences using a nearest-neighbor algorithm that merged closely related sequences. CDR3 sequences were aligned to IMGT reference sequences to assign V, D and J gene segments. Each retained sequence needed at least a six-nucleotide match to both a V gene segment and a J gene segment. Rearrangements were called productive when the CDR3 lacked stop codons and stayed in frame with V and J; all others were non-productive. CDR3 was defined according to IMGT convention as the region running from the second conserved V-encoded cysteine to the conserved J-encoded phenylalanine. The earlier analysis of 500 to 600 of the donors excluded sequences that lacked an unambiguous match to a single V gene segment. An earlier analysis of some 610 of the donors called V segments functional above 56.7% productive rearrangements and segregating when the between-donor standard deviation exceeded 5%. To diagnose cytomegalovirus status from the catalog of TCR beta chain sequences, a statistical classification framework was built. V and J gene assignment, in a later analysis, came from comparing TCR nucleotide sequences with IMGT/GENE-DB human TR gene sequences. A later analysis assigned CDR3 sequences and most-parsimonious VDJ recombination scenarios with the TCRdist pipeline. In a later analysis, every TCR beta chain was defined by the combination of its CDR3 amino acid sequence and its V-gene family, and reads without a unique V-gene family were dropped. A later analysis removed 500 to 600 highly shared, low-generation-probability nucleotide sequences to deal with suspected cross-contamination and a sequencing artifact. In a later analysis, a clonal expansion index for each public chain was calculated from normalized within-repertoire ranks of inferred template counts. Generation probabilities in a later analysis came from a VDJ recombination model fitted to out-of-frame rearrangements, and those results were checked against IGoR. In a later analysis, TCR-TCR, TCR-HLA and TCR-CMV co-occurrence was scored with hypergeometric tests, and a repertoire-size bias correction was applied to TCR pairs. In a later analysis, false discovery rates were estimated by permuting HLA or CMV assignments 20 times. In a later analysis, co-occurring TCRs were grouped using DBSCAN, and TCRdist sequence similarity was added for clustering within HLA-allele-positive subsets. For co-occurrence clustering, repertoires with fewer than 30,000 or more than 120,000 public chains were excluded, along with five or six repertoires with anomalous nucleotide sharing. The clones in this table, taken by TCRdb from immuneACCESS, are in-frame only. Not every clone is retained; where verified, under half of the shortfall comes from an unresolved V gene, and the cause of the rest is unknown. The D gene and trimming were derived from the DNA, and the V and J assignments and clone size from that table. The sample yields 95,000 to 150,000 clones; 60% to 80% were counted once. The top ten clones comprise around 4% of the sample.

V drops 5 bases and J drops 1 base, leaving 15 bases in between. The germline V gene gives CDR1 as SNHLY and CDR2 as FYNNEI. The CDR3 holds 16 amino acids from the cysteine to the phenylalanine. Just the 48-base CDR3 DNA is kept, in frame starting at base 1. This receptor was identified in a man aged 25 to 45 in good health and CMV-seronegative. Input material: PBMCs. The V gene is TRBV2 and the J gene is TRBJ1-3; confidence is insufficient to name the D gene. The CDR3 sequence is CASSKNGPRSGNTIYF. The bases read TGTGCCAGCAGTAAGAATGGGCCCCGATCTGGAAACACCATATATTTT.